This TCR beta chain was sequenced for a study of control samples from healthy donors and cancer patients. Clones were sequenced by immunoSEQ multiplex PCR, and TCRdb holds only the in-frame ones, with some missing. The sample has around 99,000 clones; about nine tenths are singletons. Germline loops: CDR1 MNHEY, CDR2 SVGEGT. Trimming cost V 0 bases and J 0 bases, with 6 bases left between them. This CDR3 has 15 amino acids. Material: blood. The TCR sequence derives from a human donor in good health. The donor label of this sample is uncertain. J is TRBJ1-5 and V is TRBV6-2 or TRBV6-3, with D uncertain. The CDR3 DNA reads as TGTGCCAGCAGTTACTCGGTCTCTAGCAATCAGCCCCAGCATTTT. Amino acids: CASSYSVSSNQPQHF.